The present entry profiles one T cell receptor (beta chain) with its context. Its target is not known. 13 Jbeta primers and 60 Vbeta primers were used for the PCR. Sequencing was performed with immunoSEQ multiplex PCR; in TCRdb, only in-frame clones are kept and a portion is missing. The sample records around 140,000 clones, 75% to 80% being singletons. The entry originates in a study of cytomegalovirus exposure and HLA in healthy donors. Findings and limits, study-wide: For cytomegalovirus status, the classifier reportedly gave diagnoses with high specificity and sensitivity.

The germline CDR1 and CDR2 sequences are SGHRS and YFSETQ. Trimming removed 4 bases from V and 4 bases from J; junction bases left unmatched: 7. The CDR3 extends over 17 amino acids. The sample consisted of PBMCs. J is TRBJ2-2 and V is TRBV5-1, with 13 bases aligning to TRBD2. The receptor's source is a woman aged 55-69 years in good health and CMV-seronegative. In DNA, the CDR3 is TGCGCCAGCAGCGGCGGACTAGCGGGGGTTACCACCGGGGAGCTGTTTTTT. Amino acids: CASSGGLAGVTTGELFF.